These 28 T cell receptor beta chains originate from one sample sequenced in a study of beta chain features in type 1 diabetes. Expressed TCRB transcripts got sequenced, as all isolated RNA was reverse transcribed. Assay used: immunoSEQ multiplex PCR; TCRdb lists only in-frame clones, some missing. The sample includes almost 350,000 clones, 6.5% to 10% of them seen just once. Material: central memory CD4+ T cells from blood. These receptor sequences come from a woman younger than 35 in good health.

The CDR3 loop is CASSFMLDRGLARDTQYF. In DNA, the CDR3 is TGTGCCAGCAGTTTTATGCTCGACAGGGGCCTTGCACGGGATACGCAGTATTTT. The chain carries TRBV28 and TRBJ2-3, with 8 bases aligning to TRBD1. The J segment lost 6 bases and the V segment lost 3 bases, leaving 17 bases of the junction unmatched. The germline V gene encodes CDR1 MDHEN and CDR2 SYDVKM. The CDR3 consists of 18 residues.

This clone was seen ten or more times. CDR3 DNA sequence: TGTGCCAGCAGCCCACAGGGTACCGGCGAGCAGTACTTC. This gives the protein CASSPQGTGEQYF. The genes are TRBV7-9 and TRBJ2-7; possible D gene TRBD1, 6 bases. CDR1 and CDR2 (germline): SEHNR, FQNEAQ (reference sequence). Trimming pared 5 bases from V and 6 bases from J, leaving 14 bases between. This CDR3 region has 13 residues.

This clone came up a few times. The J gene is TRBJ2-5, the V gene TRBV5-1; D is ambiguous. The CDR3 contains 15 residues. Trimming cost V 0 bases and J 2 bases, with 11 bases left between them. Per germline, CDR1 SGHRS and CDR2 YFSETQ. The CDR3 bases are TGCGCCAGCAGCTTGGCCGTGGGATCACAAGAGACCCAGTACTTC. Its protein is CASSLAVGSQETQYF.

This clone came up a few times. The V and J genes are TRBV15 and TRBJ1-4; D remains unclear. The CDR3 consists of 16 residues. CDR1 is LNHNV and CDR2 is YYDKDF in the germline V gene (reference sequence). Trimming left V 0 bases short and J 0 bases short, with 8 bases between. The CDR3: CATSRESRATNEKLFF. The CDR3 nucleotides read TGTGCCACCAGCAGAGAAAGTAGGGCAACTAATGAAAAACTGTTTTTT.

The CDR3 protein is CASSPDPRQDEAFF. CDR3 coding DNA: TGTGCCAGCAGCCCTGACCCAAGACAGGATGAAGCTTTCTTT. The rearrangement links TRBV5-6 to TRBJ1-1; weak D call: TRBD1 (6 bases). This CDR3 contains 14 residues. Germline values: CDR1 SGHDT, CDR2 YYEEEE. V lost 4 bases and J 7 bases, leaving 17 bases between the germline ends.

J is TRBJ2-6 and V is TRBV7-3; TRBD1 agrees at 9 bases. V lost 5 bases to trimming and J lost 0 bases; unmatched junction nucleotides: 8. CDR3 length: 18 residues. Germline CDR1 is SGHTA and CDR2 is FQGTGA. The CDR3 nucleotides are TGTGCCAGCAGCCCCGGGACAGGGAGGGGCTCTGGGGCCAACGTCCTGACTTTC. It encodes CASSPGTGRGSGANVLTF.

Only a few counts were recorded for this clone. The chain joins TRBV7-2 to TRBJ1-2; 10 bases are a match to TRBD1. The CDR3 is made up of 16 amino acids. The germline gives CDR1 SGHTA, CDR2 FQGNSA. Losses at the gene ends were 3 bases for V and 3 bases for J; bases not matched to a gene: 7. CDR3 sequence: CASSLTGGVLYYGYTF. CDR3 DNA sequence: TGTGCCAGCAGCTTGACAGGGGGCGTTTTGTACTATGGCTACACCTTC.

In its sample, this clone was seen a few times. V gene TRBV7-2 combines with J gene TRBJ1-5, with 11 bases aligning to TRBD1. The CDR3 length is 14 residues. Germline-derived CDR1 and CDR2 are SGHTA and FQGNSA. V dropped 5 bases and J dropped 12; count of bases not matched to a gene: 9. The CDR3 nucleotides read TGTGCCAGCAGCCCTAACCGGGACAGGGGGTTCCAGCATTTT. Amino acids: CASSPNRDRGFQHF.

This clone was detected ten times or more. The J gene is TRBJ2-6, the V gene TRBV28, with a weak D call TRBD2 (5 bases). V was shortened by 2 bases and J by 2 bases, with 13 bases between the two germline ends. Germline assignment: CDR1 MDHEN and CDR2 SYDVKM. There are 17 residues in the CDR3. CDR3 bases: TGTGCCAGCAGTTTACCGGGAAGGTCGGCTGGGGCCAACGTCCTGACTTTC. Amino acids: CASSLPGRSAGANVLTF.

The chain uses TRBV27 and TRBJ2-3, with 11 bases matching TRBD2. Germline-derived CDR1 and CDR2 are MNHEY and SMNVEV (reference sequence). V trimming: 2 bases; J trimming: 3 bases; junction bases outside the gene matches: 7. This CDR3 has 17 residues. CDR3 in DNA: TGTGCCAGCAGTTTAGCCCGACTAGCGGGGCATACAGATACGCAGTATTTT. It yields the protein CASSLARLAGHTDTQYF.

This clone was recorded a few times. The CDR3 protein is CASSQDPKSDTQYF. The CDR3 DNA is TGTGCCAGCAGCCAAGACCCCAAGTCAGATACGCAGTATTTT. The rearrangement uses TRBV4-2 and TRBJ2-3; D gene unclear. The CDR3 consists of 14 residues. V was trimmed by 0 bases and J by 4 bases, leaving 8 bases between them. Germline CDR1 and CDR2: LGHNA and YNFKEQ.

This clone was detected a few times. V and J are TRBV9 and TRBJ2-3, with TRBD2 matching 12 bases. Unmatched junction bases numbered 15, after V lost 7 bases and J lost 3 bases. CDR1 and CDR2 (germline): SGDLS, YYNGEE. The CDR3 covers 18 residues. The CDR3 spells CASAPGLAGSGRTDTQYF. The CDR3 nucleotides are TGTGCCAGCGCACCGGGACTAGCGGGTTCTGGGAGGACAGATACGCAGTATTTT.

V and J are TRBV5-8 and TRBJ2-1; TRBD2 aligns across 11 bases. The CDR3 is made up of 18 amino acids. From germline, CDR1 is SGHTS and CDR2 YDEGEE. The J segment lost 2 bases and the V segment lost 4 bases, leaving 11 bases of the junction unmatched. CDR3 region: CASSHQRLAGRAYNEQFF. Written as DNA, the CDR3 is TGTGCCAGCAGCCACCAGCGACTAGCGGGGAGGGCCTACAATGAGCAGTTCTTC.

This clone was counted ten times or more. This chain's CDR3 is CAISESGTSGRQGTDTQYF. The CDR3 region has the DNA TGTGCCATCAGTGAGTCCGGGACTAGCGGGAGACAGGGCACAGATACGCAGTATTTT. This sequence joins TRBV10-3 and TRBJ2-3; the match to TRBD2 covers 14 bases. The V and J ends lost 0 bases and 1 base, in that order; junction bases with no gene match: 6. The CDR3 is 19 amino acids. The germline V gene encodes CDR1 ENHRY and CDR2 SYGVKD.

This chain uses TRBV7-2 with TRBJ2-7, with TRBD2 matching 9 bases. This CDR3 region has 14 residues. Per germline, CDR1 SGHTA and CDR2 FQGNSA. With V trimmed by 2 bases and J by 2 bases, 1 base remained unmatched. The CDR3 DNA is TGTGCCAGCAGCTTAAGCGGGAGGCCCTACGAGCAGTACTTC. Its translation: CASSLSGRPYEQYF.

There are a few counts of this clone. The rearrangement uses TRBV5-1 and TRBJ2-5; 8 bases align to TRBD1. This CDR3 has 16 amino acids. V was clipped by 0 bases and J by 5 bases; unmatched bases: 9. Looked up from germline, CDR1 is SGHRS and CDR2 is YFSETQ. DNA for the CDR3: TGCGCCAGCAGCTTGGCCCCCACAGGGGGTAGGGAGACCCAGTACTTC. This codes for CASSLAPTGGRETQYF.

V and J are TRBV9 and TRBJ1-3, with D unresolved. V was trimmed by 0 bases and J by 5 bases, leaving 12 bases between them. The germline CDR1 and CDR2 sequences are SGDLS and YYNGEE. The CDR3 covers 15 residues. In nucleotides, the CDR3 is TGTGCCAGCAGCGTAGGCACCGGTCACCGAAACACCATATATTTT. Residues: CASSVGTGHRNTIYF. Filled out from reference TRBV9 and TRBJ1-3, the complete variable domain reads DSGVTQTPKHLITATGQRVTLRCSPRSGDLSVYWYQQSLDQGLQFLIQYYNGEERAKGNILERFSAQQFPDLHSELNLSSLELGDSALYFCASSVGTGHRNTIYFGEGSWLTVV.

Many counts were recorded for this clone. V is TRBV29-1 and J is TRBJ2-1; tentative D call: TRBD2 (5 bases). Trimming removed 5 bases at V and 0 bases at J, with 11 bases between. Per the germline V gene, CDR1 is SQVTM and CDR2 is ANQGSEA. The CDR3 totals 14 residues. The CDR3 sequence is CSVKSGSSYNEQFF. CDR3 nucleotide sequence: TGCAGCGTTAAGAGCGGAAGCTCCTACAATGAGCAGTTCTTC.

This clone has a handful of counts. This chain joins TRBV6-5 and TRBJ2-7, with D maybe TRBD2 (6 bases). This CDR3 comprises 15 residues. The V end lost 6 bases, the J end lost 3 bases, and 18 bases lay between the germline ends. Germline CDR1 reads MNHEY; CDR2 reads SVGAGI. DNA for the CDR3: TGTGCCAGCAGGCGGACTAACGAAACCCTCTACGAGCAGTACTTC. As protein: CASRRTNETLYEQYF.

This clone turned up a few times. V is TRBV2 and J is TRBJ2-3; D call uncertain. The germline V and J ends were trimmed by 3 bases and 6 bases, with 10 bases remaining between them. The CDR3 sequence is 13 residues long. Germline CDR1 SNHLY, CDR2 FYNNEI. CDR3 DNA sequence: TGTGCCAGCAGTGAGGTAGGGCCGGATACGCAGTATTTT. This gives the protein CASSEVGPDTQYF.

The chain employs TRBV9 and TRBJ2-7; TRBD2 matches at 10 bases. Germline CDR1 SGDLS, CDR2 YYNGEE. CDR3 length: 15 amino acids. Trimming cost V 0 bases and J 3 bases; bases outside gene matches: 3. CDR3 in amino acids: CASSVGTSGLYEQYF. As DNA, the CDR3 is TGTGCCAGCAGCGTAGGGACTAGCGGCCTCTACGAGCAGTACTTC.

V usage is TRBV27 and J usage is TRBJ2-1, with a tentative D call TRBD2 (6 bases). The V gene's germline CDR1 is MNHEY and CDR2 SMNVEV (reference sequence). CDR3 length: 12 residues. V dropped 3 bases and J dropped 8 bases, with 8 bases sitting between them. The CDR3 region has the DNA TGTGCCAGCAGTTTGGGGGGTGATGAGCAGTTCTTC. It encodes CASSLGGDEQFF.

This clone was seen more than once but under ten times. The chain recombines TRBV6-6 with TRBJ1-1; D is unclear. This CDR3 contains 14 residues. Germline CDR1 MNHNY, CDR2 SVGAGI (reference sequence). V was clipped by 6 bases and J by 8 bases, with 19 bases between them. CDR3 nucleotides: TGTGCCAGCAGCTCCTCCCTGGCGGAGGGAGAAGCTTTCTTT. Protein sequence: CASSSSLAEGEAFF.

The sample holds a few counts of this clone. The rearrangement links TRBV7-9 to TRBJ2-4; D is possibly TRBD1 (5 bases). The germline CDR1 and CDR2 sequences are SEHNR and FQNEAQ (reference sequence). CDR3 length: 13 residues. Trimming removed 1 base from V and 8 bases from J, with 9 bases in between. The CDR3 loop reads CASSLVVTDIQYF. The CDR3 nucleotides read TGTGCCAGCAGCTTAGTCGTGACAGACATTCAGTACTTC.

The chain couples TRBV25-1 to TRBJ2-7; 8 bases agree with TRBD1. The CDR3 has 15 amino acids. CDR1 and CDR2 (germline): MGHDK, SYGVNS. The V gene end was trimmed by 4 bases and the J gene end by 5 bases; junction bases not matched to a gene: 10. The CDR3 nucleotides read TGTGCCAGCAGTGCCCGGACAGGGTTTATGGACGAGCAGTACTTC. This codes for CASSARTGFMDEQYF.

V gene TRBV6-5 combines with J gene TRBJ1-3; no clear D gene. The CDR3 extends over 15 amino acids. V was shortened by 3 bases and J by 4 bases, with 13 bases between the two germline ends. Germline V CDR1 and CDR2: MNHEY, SVGAGI. The CDR3, as DNA: TGTGCCAGCAGTTATGACCCCTCGGCCGGAAACACCATATATTTT. It encodes CASSYDPSAGNTIYF.

This clone was detected only a few times. The chain is built from TRBV4-2 and TRBJ2-2, with D unclear. The germline V gene has CDR1 LGHNA and CDR2 YNFKEQ. This CDR3 is 14 amino acids long. The V end was cut by 2 bases, the J end by 6 bases, with 10 bases between. In DNA form, the CDR3 reads TGTGCCAGCAGCCAATCTTCGGAGCCCGGGGAGCTGTTTTTT. It specifies CASSQSSEPGELFF.

This clone was detected only a few times. CDR3: CASSQTLGTSHADTQYF. The CDR3, as DNA: TGCGCCAGCAGCCAAACTCTCGGGACTAGTCACGCAGATACGCAGTATTTT. This chain connects TRBV4-3 to TRBJ2-3, with TRBD2 matching 8 bases. Trimming cost V 2 bases and J 4 bases; bases outside gene matches: 11. The CDR3 has 17 residues. Germline V lookup: CDR1 LGHNA, CDR2 YSLEER.